This T cell receptor (beta chain) was sequenced during a study of T cell responses to AZD1222 COVID-19 vaccine. Findings and caveats of the study: White British donors predominated, females outnumbered males, and clonal diversity was possibly underestimated.

Only in-frame clones appear in the TCRdb table, and some are missing; sequencing was by immunoSEQ multiplex PCR. The table shows 90,000 to 150,000 clones, with about 86% occurring only once. The CDR3 sequence is 12 residues long. In germline, CDR1 is SGHAT, CDR2 FQDESV (reference sequence). The germline V and J ends were trimmed by 1 base and 10 bases, with 8 bases remaining between them. Notes on this clone: Its specificity is not known.

The chain joins TRBV11-1 to TRBJ2-1; no reliable D call. This specimen was peripheral blood, taken 28 days after the second AZD1222 dose. The clonotype originates from an adult who received the AZD1222 COVID-19 vaccine. CDR3 region: CASSLGGREQFF. CDR3 bases: TGTGCCAGCAGCTTAGGGGGAAGGGAGCAGTTCTTC.